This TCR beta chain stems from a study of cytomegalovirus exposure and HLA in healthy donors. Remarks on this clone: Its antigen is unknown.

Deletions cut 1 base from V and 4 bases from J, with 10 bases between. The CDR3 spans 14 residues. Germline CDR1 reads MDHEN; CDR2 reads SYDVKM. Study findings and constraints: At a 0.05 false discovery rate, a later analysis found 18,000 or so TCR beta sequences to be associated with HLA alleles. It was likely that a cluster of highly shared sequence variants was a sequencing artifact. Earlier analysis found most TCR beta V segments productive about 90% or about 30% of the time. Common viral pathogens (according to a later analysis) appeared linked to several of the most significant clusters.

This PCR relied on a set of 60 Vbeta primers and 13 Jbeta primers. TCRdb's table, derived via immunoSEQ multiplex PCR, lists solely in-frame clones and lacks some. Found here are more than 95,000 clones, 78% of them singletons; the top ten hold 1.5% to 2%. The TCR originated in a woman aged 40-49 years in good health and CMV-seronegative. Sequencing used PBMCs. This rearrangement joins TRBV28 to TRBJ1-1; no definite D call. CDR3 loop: CASSLSRAGTEAFF. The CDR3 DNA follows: TGTGCCAGCAGTTTATCGAGGGCGGGCACTGAAGCTTTCTTT. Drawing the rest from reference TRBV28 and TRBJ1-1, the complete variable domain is DVKVTQSSRYLVKRTGEKVFLECVQDMDHENMFWYRQDPGLGLRLIYFSYDVKMKEKGDIPEGYSVSREKKERFSLILESASTNQTSMYLCASSLSRAGTEAFFGQGTRLTVV.